A single T cell receptor (beta chain) is shown here with its context. This receptor's antigen is unknown. Nothing much larger sits one base from this clone, and base qualities are not available. The donors belonged to the validation cohort of about 120 subjects, which was separate from the roughly 670-subject first cohort. From the cysteine up to the phenylalanine, the CDR3 has a length of 14 residues. The sequence is cut down to CDR3 DNA, 42 bases in frame from base 1. The junction shows trimming of 2 bases on V and 0 bases on J, plus 7 bases between the germline ends. CDR1 and CDR2, per the germline V gene, are SGHVS and FQNEAQ. The library was produced with the immunoSEQ multiplex PCR assay. Processing in the source paper ran as follows. A statistical classification framework was built to diagnose cytomegalovirus status from the catalog of TCR beta chain sequences. Not all clones reach the TCRdb copy of this immuneACCESS table, which keeps in-frame sequences only. Checked studies attribute under half of the gap to unresolved V genes and leave the rest unexplained. D and trimming were read from the DNA, whereas the V and J calls and clone size are those reported in that table. Recorded for this sample are about 240,000 clones; about 86% of them occurred a single time. The top ten hold 1.2% of the sample.

The sample belongs to a study of cytomegalovirus exposure and HLA in healthy donors (dated by TCRdb to the late 2010s). With respect to the entire study: A later analysis indicated that the 120 or so validation repertoires were generated on the platform also employed for the approximately 700 repertoires of the first cohort. The aim of the study was to test whether cataloging public T cell receptors could identify signatures of past pathogen exposure. Besides the first cohort of around 670 subjects, a separate validation cohort made up of 120 different subjects was used. To predict cytomegalovirus infection status, the study brought together high-throughput TCR immunosequencing, statistical association of individual TCRs with disease status, and machine learning.

Broad study findings and their caveats: A later analysis found that TCRs clustered in the first cohort also tended to co-occur in the roughly 110 validation repertoires, with roughly 95% of cluster scores above 0. In the study, around 160 TCR beta chains were listed as associated with cytomegalovirus. Across donors, most TCR sequences were observed very rarely, whereas some public TCRs were present in many individuals. In vitro tests confirmed that a few of the cytomegalovirus-associated TCR beta chains recognize cytomegalovirus antigens. The validation cohort had no HLA typing available for a later analysis, so co-occurrence within that cohort was assessed over all 110 or so repertoires. The classifier was reported to diagnose cytomegalovirus status with high specificity and sensitivity in both the original and validation cohorts. The authors suggested that the approach could potentially be generalized to other disease states and immunological phenotypes.

This receptor was obtained from a woman in her twenties or thirties in good health and CMV-seropositive. Sequencing input: PBMCs. This chain joins TRBV7-8 to TRBJ1-1, with the D gene not clear enough to name. The DNA sequence is as follows: TGTGCCAGCAGCTTAAGGAGGATGAACACTGAAGCTTTCTTT. It translates to CASSLRRMNTEAFF.